These 28 T cell receptor beta chains originate from one sample sequenced in a study of T-cell memory formation after mild COVID-19. TCRdb passed the 5' RACE reads through MiXCR, listing each CDR3 protein once. The sample includes fewer than 600,000 distinct CDR3 sequences, roughly 20% of them seen just once. The specimen sequenced was PBMCs or a T cell subset sorted from them (not recorded which). The receptors here all came from an adult woman who had mild COVID-19 (a few samples of this study predate the infection). Cell type and time point are not known.

This clonotype has more than one count but fewer than ten. V is TRBV29-1 and J is TRBJ1-1, with TRBD1 as a possible D gene (5 bases). Germline CDR1 and CDR2: SQVTM and ANQGSEA. CDR3 length: 12 amino acids. V was pared by 6 bases and J by 5 bases, with 13 bases between. Here the CDR3 DNA reads TGCAGCGTGGGGTGGGGGGTTACTGAAGCTTTCTTT. Encoded protein: CSVGWGVTEAFF.

This clonotype was picked up a small number of times. The rearrangement links TRBV18 to TRBJ1-5, with D hard to call. The germline gives CDR1 KGHSH, CDR2 LQKENI. This CDR3 has 14 residues. The V end lost 3 bases, the J end lost 4 bases, and 10 bases lay between the germline ends. The CDR3 nucleotides read TGTGCCAGCTCACCGGACGCGTGGAATCAGCCCCAGCATTTT. Encoded protein: CASSPDAWNQPQHF. The entire variable domain, with the rest obtained from reference TRBV18 and TRBJ1-5, is as follows: NAGVMQNPRHLVRRRGQEARLRCSPMKGHSHVYWYRQLPEEGLKFMVYLQKENIIDESGMPKERFSAEFPKEGPSILRIQQVVRGDSAAYFCASSPDAWNQPQHFGDGTRLSIL.

V is TRBV7-3 and J is TRBJ2-3; a weak D match, TRBD2 (5 bases). This CDR3 is built from 16 residues. V gave up 3 bases and J gave up 1 base, with 14 bases separating them. Germline CDR1 SGHTA, CDR2 FQGTGA. In DNA, the CDR3 is TGTGCCAGCAGCTTGGGAGCAAGCGCGCGCACAGATACGCAGTATTTT. This gives the protein CASSLGASARTDTQYF.

Only a few counts were recorded for this clonotype. The V gene is TRBV6-5, the J gene TRBJ2-7, with TRBD2 matching over 10 bases. Per the germline V gene, CDR1 is MNHEY and CDR2 is SVGAGI. This CDR3 spans 16 amino acids. The ends lost 6 bases at V and 0 bases at J; junction bases unmatched: 8. The DNA of the CDR3 is TGTGCCAGCAGGGAACCTAGCGGGAGATCCTCCTACGAGCAGTACTTC. Translation: CASREPSGRSSYEQYF.

The chain combines TRBV5-1 with TRBJ2-5; 7 bases agree with TRBD2. The CDR3 consists of 14 residues. Losses at the gene ends were 0 bases for V and 5 bases for J; bases not matched to a gene: 4. Germline CDR1 and CDR2: SGHRS and YFSETQ. The CDR3 DNA follows: TGCGCCAGCAGCTTGGTCGGGAGGAGCGAGACCCAGTACTTC. Translation gives CASSLVGRSETQYF.

This clonotype was detected only a few times. The chain recombines TRBV7-8 with TRBJ2-1; 8 bases fit TRBD2. The CDR3 covers 15 residues. Germline-derived CDR1 and CDR2 are SGHVS and FQNEAQ. The J segment lost 5 bases and the V segment lost 2 bases, leaving 5 bases of the junction unmatched. CDR3 sequence (DNA): TGTGCCAGCAGCTTAATGGCGGGAGGTCACAATGAGCAGTTCTTC. Amino acids: CASSLMAGGHNEQFF.

The table lists this clonotype with a few counts. The chain carries TRBV9 and TRBJ2-5; TRBD2 matches 12 bases. The germline CDR1 and CDR2 sequences are SGDLS and YYNGEE. Trimming cost V 0 bases and J 3 bases; bases outside gene matches: 6. The length of the CDR3 is 17 residues. The CDR3 sequence is CASSVDLRTSGEETQYF. The CDR3 bases are TGTGCCAGCAGCGTAGATTTACGGACTAGCGGGGAAGAGACCCAGTACTTC.

The V call is TRBV20-1, the J call TRBJ2-4; perhaps TRBD1 as D (5 bases). V lost 7 bases, J lost 3 bases, and 22 bases lay in between. This CDR3 has 16 residues. Germline values: CDR1 DFQATT, CDR2 SNEGSKA (reference sequence). The CDR3 sequence: CSVPSRGRAVKNIQYF. DNA of the CDR3: TGCAGTGTTCCGTCTAGGGGCAGGGCAGTCAAAAACATTCAGTACTTC.

This clonotype has only a few counts. V usage is TRBV2 and J usage is TRBJ2-3, with TRBD2 as a possible D gene (6 bases). The CDR3 contains 16 residues. Per the germline V gene, CDR1 is SNHLY and CDR2 is FYNNEI. Trimming left V 0 bases short and J 3 bases short, with 13 bases between. The CDR3 DNA sequence: TGTGCCAGCAGTGAAGCGTTGGTAGCGGAGACAGATACGCAGTATTTT. Protein sequence: CASSEALVAETDTQYF. Full variable domain (missing parts from reference TRBV2 and TRBJ2-3): EPEVTQTPSHQVTQMGQEVILRCVPISNHLYFYWYRQILGQKVEFLVSFYNNEISEKSEIFDDQFSVERPDGSNFTLKIRSTKLEDSAMYFCASSEALVAETDTQYFGPGTRLTVL.

This clonotype was picked up a small number of times. The chain uses TRBV7-2 and TRBJ2-1; TRBD2 matches at 7 bases. This CDR3 contains 16 residues. Germline loops: CDR1 SGHTA, CDR2 FQGNSA. With V trimmed by 2 bases and J by 7 bases, 11 bases remained unmatched. The CDR3 here is CASSLWASGGRNEQFF. The CDR3 DNA reads as TGTGCCAGCAGCTTATGGGCTAGCGGAGGTCGGAATGAGCAGTTCTTC.

The table lists this clonotype with a few counts. The chain recombines TRBV7-2 with TRBJ1-1, with D possibly being TRBD1 (6 bases). V was trimmed by 0 bases and J by 2 bases, leaving 16 bases between them. Germline values: CDR1 SGHTA, CDR2 FQGNSA. The CDR3 is made up of 17 amino acids. Written as DNA, the CDR3 is TGTGCCAGCAGCTTAGCTCAGGGTTTGGGGACAAACACTGAAGCTTTCTTT. It is translated as CASSLAQGLGTNTEAFF.

The rearrangement uses TRBV7-2 and TRBJ1-5, with unresolved D. CDR1 SGHTA and CDR2 FQGNSA come from the germline V gene. V was trimmed by 2 bases and J by 2 bases, leaving 7 bases between them. CDR3 size: 14 residues. The CDR3 spells CASSLMLGNQPQHF. The CDR3 coding sequence is TGTGCCAGCAGCTTAATGCTCGGCAATCAGCCCCAGCATTTT.

Details on this clonotype: At one boundary the junction diverges from the germline segment, which might be a read error. The chain is built from TRBV27 and TRBJ2-5; the match to TRBD1 covers 8 bases. This CDR3 contains 15 residues. Germline CDR1 reads MNHEY; CDR2 reads SMNVEV (reference sequence). DNA of the CDR3: TGTGCCAGCAGTCCGCAGGGGGCCGTCCAAGGGACCCAGTACTTC. Translation: CASSPQGAVQGTQYF.

The rearrangement joins TRBV29-1 to TRBJ2-3; D is uncertain. Trimming left V 4 bases short and J 2 bases short, with 4 bases between. The germline CDR1 and CDR2 sequences are SQVTM and ANQGSEA. This CDR3 is built from 11 residues. CDR3 nucleotide sequence: TGCAGCGTTGCTCTCACAGATACGCAGTATTTT. It encodes CSVALTDTQYF.

The CDR3 sequence: CSVSPTVTYEQYF. The CDR3, as DNA: TGCAGCGTAAGCCCAACGGTTACCTACGAGCAGTACTTC. This rearrangement joins TRBV29-1 to TRBJ2-7; D is undetermined. CDR1 SQVTM and CDR2 ANQGSEA come from the germline V gene. The V end lost 6 bases, the J end lost 2 bases, and 14 bases lay between the germline ends. This CDR3 is built from 13 residues.

This clonotype was recorded a few times. The chain's CDR3 is CASSLDGTELEQYF. The CDR3 DNA follows: TGCGCCAGCAGCTTGGATGGCACTGAGCTTGAGCAGTACTTC. J is TRBJ2-7 and V is TRBV5-1, with D unclear. This CDR3 has 14 amino acids. Germline assignment: CDR1 SGHRS and CDR2 YFSETQ. V lost 0 bases to trimming and J lost 7 bases, with 14 bases between them.

The rearrangement uses TRBV27 and TRBJ1-1, with D unclear. Germline lookup yields CDR1 MNHEY and CDR2 SMNVEV (reference sequence). The length of the CDR3 is 14 residues. V dropped 2 bases and J dropped 5 bases, with 12 bases sitting between them. The CDR3 here is CASSLDQRRTEAFF. CDR3 DNA: TGTGCCAGCAGTTTAGACCAGCGAAGAACTGAAGCTTTCTTT.

This clonotype has more than one count but fewer than ten. The rearrangement joins TRBV7-9 to TRBJ2-1; 8 nucleotides agree with TRBD2. This CDR3 comprises 15 residues. Germline V gene sequence: CDR1 SEHNR, CDR2 FQNEAQ (reference sequence). The junction had 4 bases not matched to a gene; V was cut back by 2 bases and J by 4 bases. This CDR3 reads CASSLPLAEYNEQFF. The CDR3 bases are TGTGCCAGCAGCTTACCACTAGCGGAATACAATGAGCAGTTCTTC.

This rearrangement joins TRBV2 to TRBJ2-1, with D possibly TRBD2 on 5 matching bases. Germline-derived CDR1 and CDR2 are SNHLY and FYNNEI. CDR3 length equals 14 residues. Trimming took 3 bases from V and 7 from J, leaving 13 bases between them. In nucleotides, the CDR3 is TGTGCCAGCAGTGACGAGGGATCGATGAATGAGCAGTTCTTC. It codes for CASSDEGSMNEQFF. The variable domain in full, with the rest retrieved from reference TRBV2 and TRBJ2-1, is EPEVTQTPSHQVTQMGQEVILRCVPISNHLYFYWYRQILGQKVEFLVSFYNNEISEKSEIFDDQFSVERPDGSNFTLKIRSTKLEDSAMYFCASSDEGSMNEQFFGPGTRLTVL.

This clonotype was seen a few times. The V gene is TRBV5-5, the J gene TRBJ1-2, with D possibly TRBD1 on 5 matching bases. Trimming left V 0 bases short and J 3 bases short, with 9 bases between. Germline assignment: CDR1 SGHKS and CDR2 YYEKEE (reference sequence). The CDR3 loop spans 14 amino acids. Here the CDR3 DNA reads TGTGCCAGCAGCTTGGACAGGAATGACTATGGCTACACCTTC. It translates to CASSLDRNDYGYTF.

The chain employs TRBV13 and TRBJ2-3; 11 bases fit TRBD1. CDR3 size: 15 residues. Germline V gene lookup returns CDR1 PRHDT and CDR2 FYEKMQ (reference sequence). Trimming at V came to 5 bases and at J to 4 bases, leaving 5 bases not matched to a gene. The CDR3 sequence: CASSIRDRGADTQYF. The CDR3 DNA reads TGTGCCAGCAGCATCCGGGACAGGGGGGCAGATACGCAGTATTTT.

The V call is TRBV6-6, the J call TRBJ2-1, with TRBD2 identical over 7 bases. V was pared by 6 bases and J by 3 bases, with 17 bases of the junction left unmatched. Germline V gene sequence: CDR1 MNHNY, CDR2 SVGAGI (reference sequence). This CDR3 contains 18 residues. The CDR3 DNA is TGTGCCAGCAGCCAGCAAGCTAAGCGGGACGGGGGCTACAATGAGCAGTTCTTC. Translation: CASSQQAKRDGGYNEQFF.

This clonotype was detected a few times. V usage is TRBV5-6 and J usage is TRBJ1-2, with D maybe TRBD1 (5 bases). CDR3 length equals 13 residues. Trimming removed 1 base from V and 5 bases from J, with 9 bases in between. Germline CDR1 and CDR2: SGHDT and YYEEEE. CDR3 in amino acids: CASSLTQDYGYTF. The CDR3 DNA sequence: TGTGCCAGCAGCTTGACACAGGATTATGGCTACACCTTC.

The chain employs TRBV7-9 and TRBJ2-5; a weak D match, TRBD1 (6 bases). The CDR3 length is 16 residues. Trimming removed 5 bases from V and 0 bases from J, with 16 bases in between. The germline V gene has CDR1 SEHNR and CDR2 FQNEAQ (reference sequence). Written as DNA, the CDR3 is TGTGCCAGCAGCATGGGCAGGGGTTCGTACCAAGAGACCCAGTACTTC. This sequence encodes CASSMGRGSYQETQYF.

The chain carries TRBV3-1 and TRBJ2-7; no reliable D call. Germline V gene lookup returns CDR1 LGHDT and CDR2 YNNKEL (reference sequence). The V and J ends lost 0 bases and 4 bases respectively, with 16 bases between them. The CDR3 contains 16 residues. The CDR3 nucleotides are TGTGCCAGCAGCCAAGATAGAAAAGGACCTCCGTACGAGCAGTACTTC. The encoded protein is CASSQDRKGPPYEQYF.

The chain combines TRBV7-2 with TRBJ2-7; tentatively, D is TRBD2 (6 bases). V lost 8 bases to trimming and J lost 2 bases, with 19 bases between them. There are 15 residues in the CDR3. The germline V gene has CDR1 SGHTA and CDR2 FQGNSA. CDR3 sequence: CASSEMGLKAYEQYF. The CDR3 DNA reads TGTGCCAGCTCCGAGATGGGACTTAAAGCCTACGAGCAGTACTTC. Looking up the rest from reference TRBV7-2 and TRBJ2-7 gives the full variable domain: GAGVSQSPSNKVTEKGKDVELRCDPISGHTALYWYRQSLGQGLEFLIYFQGNSAPDKSGLPSDRFSAERTGGSVSTLTIQRTQQEDSAVYLCASSEMGLKAYEQYFGPGTRLTVT.

This chain joins TRBV27 and TRBJ2-1; 10 nucleotides match TRBD1. Trimming at V came to 6 bases and at J to 6 bases, leaving 5 bases not matched to a gene. This CDR3 comprises 14 residues. The germline gives CDR1 MNHEY, CDR2 SMNVEV (reference sequence). The CDR3 protein is CASSWTGGGNEQFF. The CDR3 nucleotides are TGTGCCAGCAGCTGGACAGGGGGGGGCAATGAGCAGTTCTTC.

J is TRBJ2-3 and V is TRBV12-3 or TRBV12-4, with 16 bases that match TRBD2. The V segment lost 5 bases and the J segment 2 bases; nucleotides outside the gene matches: 10. The CDR3 is made up of 19 amino acids. The DNA of the CDR3 is TGTGCCAGCAGTCACCAGGGACTAGCGGGGGGGAAGACCACAGATACGCAGTATTTT. As protein: CASSHQGLAGGKTTDTQYF.